The clone carrying this T cell receptor (beta chain) came up a few times. Patients aged 18 to 65 had newly diagnosed hyperthyroidism of under 2 months' duration. Lactation, pregnancy, other autoimmune disease or uncontrolled infection excluded patients. This record comes from a study of T cells in Graves' hyperthyroidism and ophthalmopathy. The TCR beta CDR3 regions underwent amplification using RNA transcripts as the source. The HTBI primer set served for first-round RT-PCR of the TCR CDR3. TCRdb redid the calling of the multiplex PCR reads with MiXCR, one entry per CDR3 protein. The sample carries roughly 710,000 distinct CDR3 sequences, under 45% recorded once. Germline CDR1 and CDR2: KGHDR and SFDVKD. Trimming pared 11 bases from V and 6 bases from J, leaving 21 bases between. The CDR3 is 14 amino acids.

This chain joins TRBV24-1 and TRBJ2-5; D may match TRBD1 or TRBD2 (7 bases each). This clonotype was obtained from a woman between 40 and 50 years old with Graves' hyperthyroidism. Sequencing input: blood. This CDR3 reads CASSRGGGEKTQYF. The DNA of the CDR3 is TGTGCCAGCAGCAGGGGGGGAGGTGAGAAGACCCAGTACTTC.